The 8 T cell receptor beta chains presented below share a single source sample, sequenced in a study of T cell changes during pregnancy in multiple sclerosis (dated by TCRdb to about 2019). The library came from the immunoSEQ multiplex PCR assay. TCRdb took this table from immuneACCESS and kept in-frame rearrangements with V and J called. Such tables lack part of the clones; where checked against another copy, unresolved V genes explain under half of the gap, and the rest is unexplained. The sample table shows about 8,000 clones, and 87% are seen once. The ten top clones hold around 4.9% of the sample. The input for sequencing was CD8+ T cells from peripheral blood mononuclear cells, taken in the first trimester of pregnancy. The receptors originated from a female donor in good health, enrolled as a control in a pregnancy study.

This clone was counted a single time. This rearrangement joins TRBV5-6 to TRBJ2-2; possible D gene TRBD1, 5 bases. Germline CDR1 reads SGHDT; CDR2 reads YYEEEE. The CDR3 is 12 residues long. V was shortened by 7 bases and J by 4 bases, with 8 bases between the two germline ends. The DNA for the CDR3 is TGTGCCAGCTCCACAGGCACCGGGGAGCTGTTTTTT. Amino acid sequence: CASSTGTGELFF.

The genes are TRBV9 and TRBJ2-7, with D possibly TRBD1 on 6 matching bases. This CDR3 is built from 14 residues. The germline V and J ends were trimmed by 3 bases and 3 bases, with 13 bases remaining between them. The germline gives CDR1 SGDLS, CDR2 YYNGEE. CDR3 amino acids: CASSDYRALYEQYF. The CDR3 nucleotides read TGTGCCAGCAGCGACTACAGGGCTCTCTACGAGCAGTACTTC.

The rearrangement uses TRBV6-5 and TRBJ2-5; 11 bases map to TRBD2. The J call is in doubt because the DNA end fits TRBJ2-7 better. The CDR3 is 14 residues long. Per germline, CDR1 MNHEY and CDR2 SVGAGI. CDR3 sequence: CASSYSSGRDEQYF. For the CDR3, the DNA is TGTGCCAGCAGTTACTCTAGCGGGAGGGACGAGCAGTACTTC.

In DNA form, the CDR3 reads TGTGCCAGCAGGGTGGGAGGGCCCTACGAGCAGTACTTC. This encodes CASRVGGPYEQYF. The V call is TRBV28, the J call TRBJ2-7, with 7 bases matching TRBD2. Germline V gives CDR1 MDHEN, CDR2 SYDVKM. Trimming removed 6 bases from V and 2 bases from J; junction bases left unmatched: 4. This CDR3 has 13 amino acids.

This rearrangement joins TRBV19 to TRBJ2-1, with 8 bases matching TRBD2. V lost 3 bases, J lost 3 bases, and 4 bases stayed unmatched. Looked up from germline, CDR1 is LNHDA and CDR2 is SQIVND (reference sequence). The CDR3 runs to 15 residues. This CDR3 is CASSMGAGDYNEQFF. In nucleotides, the CDR3 is TGTGCCAGTAGTATGGGAGCGGGGGACTACAATGAGCAGTTCTTC.

The rearrangement uses TRBV7-3 and TRBJ1-6; no definite D call. This CDR3 has 13 residues. Germline V gene data show CDR1 as SGHTA and CDR2 as FQGTGA. Trimming took 1 base from V and 10 from J, leaving 8 bases between them. CDR3 bases: TGTGCCAGCAGCTTAAGTGAAGCCTCACCCCTCCACTTT. Protein sequence: CASSLSEASPLHF.

The V and J genes are TRBV13 and TRBJ2-7; unclear D gene. The CDR3 loop spans 13 amino acids. The V end was cut by 5 bases, the J end by 3 bases, with 11 bases between. Germline CDR1 and CDR2: PRHDT and FYEKMQ (reference sequence). CDR3 loop: CASSTREFYEQYF. CDR3 DNA: TGTGCCAGCAGCACCCGCGAATTCTACGAGCAGTACTTC.

In DNA form, the CDR3 reads TGCGCCAGCAGTGAGGCGGCACATGCCTGGGATGGCTACACCTTC. It specifies CASSEAAHAWDGYTF. The rearrangement joins TRBV10-2 to TRBJ1-2; D is unclear. Germline CDR1 reads WSHSY; CDR2 reads SAAADI. V was cut by 2 bases and J by 6 bases, with 16 bases left in between. CDR3 length: 15 amino acids.